The TCR beta chain described here comes from a study of T cells in localized non-small cell lung cancer (TCRdb year 2020). The study in broad terms: Comparing tumors with uninvolved tumor-adjacent lungs, the study looked at the T cell repertoires of fewer than 250 patients with early-stage NSCLC. The cohort was made up of around 240 treatment-naive NSCLC patients whose localized lung tumors had been resected. Of the NSCLC patients, 129 were male and around 99 were female, and the mean age was approximately 66 years. Beyond this particular receptor, the publication reports: Of the top 100 tumor clones, a median of 57 were detected in paired uninvolved adjacent lung; 28 were also among that lung's top 100. Because multi-region tumor sequencing was not performed, intratumor heterogeneity could not be ruled out. Uninvolved tumor-adjacent lung showed the highest T cell clonality, higher than tumor, which suggests more focused antigenic responses in the uninvolved tumor-adjacent lung. Because the study design was exploratory, TCR variables were selected using unadjusted p-values without false-discovery rate correction. Longer overall survival was associated with higher T cell density in blood, whereas shorter survival was associated with higher clonality in adjacent lung.

At diagnosis, tumor, uninvolved tumor-adjacent lung and peripheral blood were collected and then preserved as a mix of FFPE and fresh-frozen material. For TCR repertoire profiling, the blood samples were analyzed as peripheral blood mononuclear cells. The immunoSEQ Assay was used to sequence TCR beta CDR3 regions from DNA. The paper's processing steps were these. T cell density was computed as TCR beta template counts normalized to usable DNA estimated by amplifying housekeeping genes. Using the preseqR package, richness was estimated by extrapolating to 120,000 templates for tissue samples and 400,000 templates for PBMC samples. Clonality was defined as one minus Pielou's evenness. To identify tissue-enriched TCRs, differential abundance testing was run on productive amino-acid clonotypes with a minimum total count of 5 and an alpha of 0.1. The Jaccard Index and the Morisita Overlap Index were used to measure repertoire overlap between compartments. GLIPH grouped TCR beta CDR3s together with public tetramer-defined viral CDR3s, and a viral motif had to include at least three viral sequences and show V-gene enrichment. Held by TCRdb, this immuneACCESS table contains in-frame sequences only and omits some clones. Under half of the omission traces to an unresolved V gene where checked; the cause of the rest is unknown. V, J and clone size are taken as reported in that table, and D and trimming were inferred from the DNA itself. In this sample the table shows 70,000 to 75,000 clones, approximately 88% of which occur a single time. Jointly, the top ten make up roughly 1.4% of the sample.

As for this clone: The target of this receptor is not known. One base away there is no much larger clone; base qualities are not given.

Relative to germline, V is 3 bases shorter and J is 11 bases shorter, with 19 bases between their ends. The germline V gene provides CDR1 MGHRA and CDR2 YSYEKL. The CDR3 contains 14 residues, cysteine and phenylalanine counted. CDR3 DNA is the only sequence kept; it has 42 bases, read in frame from the first base. This clonotype originated in a female donor over 55 with stage I lung adenocarcinoma. The rearrangement combines TRBV4-1 with TRBJ2-5; the D gene cannot be resolved beyond TRBD1 or TRBD2, each matching 5 bases. The sequences come from peripheral blood, collected before any cancer treatment. The sequenced DNA: TGCGCCAGCAGCCACCCGGGGACCCTTAAGGAGCAGTACTTC. Its protein is CASSHPGTLKEQYF.